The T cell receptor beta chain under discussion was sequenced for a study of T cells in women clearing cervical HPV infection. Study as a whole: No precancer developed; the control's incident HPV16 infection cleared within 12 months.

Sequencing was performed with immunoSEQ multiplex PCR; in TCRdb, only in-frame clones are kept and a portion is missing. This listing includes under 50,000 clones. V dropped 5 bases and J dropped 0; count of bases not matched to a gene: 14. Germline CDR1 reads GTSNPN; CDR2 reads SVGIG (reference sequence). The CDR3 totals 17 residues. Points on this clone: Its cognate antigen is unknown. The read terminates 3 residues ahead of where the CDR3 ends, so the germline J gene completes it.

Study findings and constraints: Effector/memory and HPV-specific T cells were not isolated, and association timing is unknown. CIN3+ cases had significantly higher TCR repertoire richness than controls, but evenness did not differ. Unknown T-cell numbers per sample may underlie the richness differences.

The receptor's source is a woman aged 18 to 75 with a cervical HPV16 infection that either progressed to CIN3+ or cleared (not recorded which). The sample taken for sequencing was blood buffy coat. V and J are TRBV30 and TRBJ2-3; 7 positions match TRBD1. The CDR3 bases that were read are TGTGCCTGGGACGGAACAGGGGACGAGTTTAGCACAGATACG. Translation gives CAWDGTGDEFSTDT. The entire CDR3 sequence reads CAWDGTGDEFSTDTQYF.